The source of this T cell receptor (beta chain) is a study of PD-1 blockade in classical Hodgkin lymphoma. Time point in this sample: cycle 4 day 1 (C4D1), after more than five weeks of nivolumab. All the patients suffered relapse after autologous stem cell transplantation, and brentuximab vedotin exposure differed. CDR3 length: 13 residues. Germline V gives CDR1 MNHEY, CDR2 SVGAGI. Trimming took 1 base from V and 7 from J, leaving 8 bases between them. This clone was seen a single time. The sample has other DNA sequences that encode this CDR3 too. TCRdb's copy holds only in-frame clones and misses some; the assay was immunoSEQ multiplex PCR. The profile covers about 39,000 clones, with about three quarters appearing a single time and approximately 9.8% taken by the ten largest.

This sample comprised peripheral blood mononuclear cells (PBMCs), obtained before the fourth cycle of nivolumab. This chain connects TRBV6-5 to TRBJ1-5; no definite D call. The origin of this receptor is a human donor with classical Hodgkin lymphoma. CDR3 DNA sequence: TGTGCCAGCAGTTACTTGGGAGGCCAGCCCCAGCATTTT. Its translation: CASSYLGGQPQHF.